Detailed here is one T cell receptor beta chain. The target antigen is unknown. The data were taken from a study of T cell responses to AZD1222 COVID-19 vaccine. Libraries were prepared by immunoSEQ multiplex PCR; TCRdb keeps only in-frame clonotypes and omits some of them. Of roughly 160,000 clones in the sample, around nine tenths were seen once. General study results and limits: Of the AZD1222 recipients, only five or six were seropositive at baseline. At 160-218 and 743-854, vaccine-associated CD4 TCRs were dominant, and they spanned spike.

This sequence was found in an adult who received the AZD1222 COVID-19 vaccine. This specimen was peripheral blood, taken 28 days after the second AZD1222 dose.

The CDR3 DNA is TGTGCCAGCAGTGACTCCAGACAGACAGATACGCAGTATTTT. It encodes CASSDSRQTDTQYF. The chain recombines TRBV6-4 with TRBJ2-3, with a possible D match to TRBD1 (5 bases). The CDR3 is 14 residues long. Germline assignment: CDR1 MRHNA and CDR2 SNTAGT. The germline V and J ends were trimmed by 0 bases and 3 bases, with 7 bases remaining between them.